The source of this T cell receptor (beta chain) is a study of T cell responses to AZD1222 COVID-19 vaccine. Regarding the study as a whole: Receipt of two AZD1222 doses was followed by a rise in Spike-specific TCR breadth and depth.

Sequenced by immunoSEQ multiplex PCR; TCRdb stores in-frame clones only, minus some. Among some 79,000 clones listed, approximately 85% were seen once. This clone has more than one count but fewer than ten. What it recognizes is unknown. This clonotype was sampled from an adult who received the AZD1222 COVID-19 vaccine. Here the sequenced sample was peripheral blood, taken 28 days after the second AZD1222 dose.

Written as DNA, the CDR3 is TGTGCCAGCAGCTTGGAGGGGGGGGCTAACTATGGCTACACCTTC. Translation: CASSLEGGANYGYTF. The chain is built from TRBV5-8 and TRBJ1-2, with a tentative D call TRBD1 (6 bases). Trimming removed 0 bases at V and 0 bases at J, with 9 bases between. CDR3 size: 15 residues. In germline, CDR1 is SGHTS, CDR2 YDEGEE.